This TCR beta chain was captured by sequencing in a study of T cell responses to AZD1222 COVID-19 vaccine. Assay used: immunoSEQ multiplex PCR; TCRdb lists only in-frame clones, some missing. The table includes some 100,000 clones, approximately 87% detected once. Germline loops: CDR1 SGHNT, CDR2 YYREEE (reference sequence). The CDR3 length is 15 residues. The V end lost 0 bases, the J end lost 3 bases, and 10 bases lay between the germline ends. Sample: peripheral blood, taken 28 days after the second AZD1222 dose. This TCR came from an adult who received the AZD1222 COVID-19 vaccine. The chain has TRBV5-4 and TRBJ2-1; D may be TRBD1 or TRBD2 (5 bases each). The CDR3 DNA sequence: TGTGCCAGCAGCTTGGCCGGGGACGTCTACAATGAGCAGTTCTTC. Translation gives CASSLAGDVYNEQFF.